This T cell receptor beta chain was identified during a study of blood T cell repertoires in COVID-19. Study context: The United States, Italy and Spain provided the acute and convalescent COVID-19 samples.

Germline loops: CDR1 SGHVS, CDR2 FNYEAQ. The CDR3 is 17 residues long. Source study methods: Amplifying reference gene primers gave estimates of nucleated cell counts. The data were produced by immunoSEQ multiplex PCR, yet TCRdb's version contains in-frame clones alone and is incomplete. Clone size and V and J calls were adopted from that table, with D and trimming inferred from the DNA. The table includes approximately 250,000 clones, approximately 89% detected once. To note about this clone: Sequence at one end of the junction differs from germline and may be a read error.

Those who participated ranged in age from 18 to 89 years and resided in about two dozen US areas. Cohorts were based on clinical histories the participants reported. This TCR was sampled from a woman aged 40-49 years with acute COVID-19. The chain joins TRBV7-6 to TRBJ2-1; 14 nucleotides agree with TRBD2. Sequencing was performed on PBMCs or T cells enriched from blood (not recorded which). CDR3 amino acids: CASTLGTSGRGGNEQFF. The CDR3 DNA follows: TGTGCCAGCACCTTAGGGACTAGCGGGAGAGGGGGGAATGAGCAGTTCTTC. Drawing the rest from reference TRBV7-6 and TRBJ2-1, the complete variable domain is GAGVSQSPRYKVTKRGQDVALRCDPISGHVSLYWYRQALGQGPEFLTYFNYEAQQDKSGLPNDRFSAERPEGSISTLTIQRTEQRDSAMYRCASTLGTSGRGGNEQFFGPGTRLTVL.